This T cell receptor (beta chain) was identified in a study of T-cell reconstitution after alpha-beta-depleted transplantation in children. Unique molecular identifiers were built into the TCRbeta library. TCRdb reanalysed the PCR reads using MiXCR and keeps one entry per CDR3 protein. The repertoire consists of around 250,000 distinct CDR3 sequences, with roughly 9.5% occurring once and the leading ten covering about 9.4%. CDR1 and CDR2 from the germline V gene are SEHNR and FQNEAQ (reference sequence). V lost 6 bases and J lost 4, with 13 bases in between. This CDR3 comprises 14 residues. The sample holds many counts of this clonotype.

This chain connects TRBV7-9 to TRBJ1-5; a possible D gene is TRBD1 (5 bases). Source: PBMCs from the stem cell graft donor, taken from the stem cell graft. This TCR came from a human donor who donated a stem cell graft to a child with SCID. The CDR3 is CASSDGTVNQPQHF. CDR3 nucleotide sequence: TGTGCCAGCAGTGATGGGACCGTGAATCAGCCCCAGCATTTT. The full variable domain, with the rest looked up from reference TRBV7-9 and TRBJ1-5, is DTGVSQNPRHKITKRGQNVTFRCDPISEHNRLYWYRQTLGQGPEFLTYFQNEAQLEKSRLLSDRFSAERPKGSFSTLEIQRTEQGDSAMYLCASSDGTVNQPQHFGDGTRLSIL.